The clone carrying this TCR beta chain was recorded many times. Its antigen is undetermined. This sample was taken from a study of Graves' ophthalmopathy and Graves' hyperthyroidism. The study, taken as a whole, reports: The authors also found most expanded thyroid clonotypes above 0.001 frequency in blood.

For repertoire sequencing, the TCR beta CDR3 regions were amplified from RNA transcripts. The first-round RT-PCR employed HTBI primers together with the Qiagen OneStep RT-PCR kit. A multiplex PCR was then performed as the second round. In TCRdb, the multiplex PCR reads were re-called with MiXCR into one record per CDR3 protein. Of roughly 700,000 distinct CDR3 sequences listed, roughly two fifths are singletons. Germline CDR1 reads SGHTA; CDR2 reads FQGNSA. The CDR3 length is 12 residues. V was cut by 3 bases and J by 6 bases, with 9 bases left in between. Pregnant or lactating patients and those with other autoimmune diseases or uncontrolled infections were excluded. The diagnosis combined clinical symptoms, thyroxine, TRAb, thyroid ultrasound and orbital computed tomography scans.

Sequencing was performed on peripheral blood. This rearrangement joins TRBV7-2 to TRBJ2-7; D gene ambiguous. This clonotype originated in an adult man with Graves' ophthalmopathy. In DNA form, the CDR3 reads TGTGCCAGCAGCTTTCGGTCGGGCGAGCAGTACTTC. Encoded protein: CASSFRSGEQYF.